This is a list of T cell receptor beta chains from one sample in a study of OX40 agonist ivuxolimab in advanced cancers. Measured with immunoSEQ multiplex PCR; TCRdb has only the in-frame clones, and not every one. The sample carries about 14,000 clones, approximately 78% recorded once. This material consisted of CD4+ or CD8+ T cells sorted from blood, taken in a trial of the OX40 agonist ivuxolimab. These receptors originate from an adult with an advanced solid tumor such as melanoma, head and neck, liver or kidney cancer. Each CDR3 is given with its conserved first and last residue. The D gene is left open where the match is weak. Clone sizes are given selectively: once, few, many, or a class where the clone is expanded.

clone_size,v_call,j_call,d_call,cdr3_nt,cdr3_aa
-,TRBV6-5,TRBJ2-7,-,TGTGCCAGCAGTGAGGACAGACACTACGAGCAGTACTTC,CASSEDRHYEQYF
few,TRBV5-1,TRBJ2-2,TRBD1,TGCGCCAGCAGCCGGGACAGGGGGACCGGGGAGCTGTTTTTT,CASSRDRGTGELFF
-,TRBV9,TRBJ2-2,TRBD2,TGTGCCAGCAGCCCTAGCGGGAACACCGGGGAGCTGTTTTTT,CASSPSGNTGELFF
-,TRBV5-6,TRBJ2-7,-,TGTGCCAGCAGTTGGGAGCGGGCGCCAAACCCCTACTCCTACGAGCAGTACTTC,CASSWERAPNPYSYEQYF
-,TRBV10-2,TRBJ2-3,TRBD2,TGCGCCAGCAGTGAGTTAGCGGGTGCCGCAGATACGCAGTATTTT,CASSELAGAADTQYF
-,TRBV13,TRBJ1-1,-,TGTGCCAGCAGCTTAGGAGCGGACACTGAAGCTTTCTTT,CASSLGADTEAFF
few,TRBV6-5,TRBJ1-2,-,TGTGCCAGCAGTGAGACACCTAACTATGGCTACACCTTC,CASSETPNYGYTF
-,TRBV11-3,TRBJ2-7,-,TGTGCCAGCAGCCTCAGGGGAGACTACGAGCAGTACTTC,CASSLRGDYEQYF
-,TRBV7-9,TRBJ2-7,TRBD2,TGTGCCAGCAGCTCTAGCGGGAGCTCCTACGAGCAGTACTTC,CASSSSGSSYEQYF
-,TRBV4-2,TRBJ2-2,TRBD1,TGTGCCAGCGCAGAGGGGACAGGGAACACCGGGGAGCTGTTTTTT,CASAEGTGNTGELFF
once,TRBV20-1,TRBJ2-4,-,TGCAGTGCTAGAGGGGGTGGGATTCAGTACTTC,CSARGGGIQYF
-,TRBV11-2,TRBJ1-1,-,TGTGCCAGCAGCTCCAAGACGGGCAGATACACTGAAGCTTTCTTT,CASSSKTGRYTEAFF
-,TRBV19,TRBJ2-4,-,TGTGCCAGTAGCCGATGGAACATTCAGTACTTC,CASSRWNIQYF
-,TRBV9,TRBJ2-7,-,TGTGCCAGCAGCGTAGCGGGAGCCTACGAGCAGTACTTC,CASSVAGAYEQYF
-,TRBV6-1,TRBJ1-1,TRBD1,TGTGCCAGCAGGACAGGGGGCTACACTGAAGCTTTCTTT,CASRTGGYTEAFF
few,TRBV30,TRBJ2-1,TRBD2,TGTGCCTGGAGTACCCTAGCGGATTACAATGAGCAGTTCTTC,CAWSTLADYNEQFF
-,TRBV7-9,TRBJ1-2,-,TGTGCCAGCAGCTACACAGGGAAAGCTAACTATGGCTACACCTTC,CASSYTGKANYGYTF
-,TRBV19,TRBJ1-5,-,TGTGCCAGTAGTTGGGGGAGCAATCAGCCCCAGCATTTT,CASSWGSNQPQHF
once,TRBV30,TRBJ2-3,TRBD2,TGTGCCTTTATCCCTAGCGGTACAGATACGCAGTATTTT,CAFIPSGTDTQYF
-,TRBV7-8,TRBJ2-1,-,TGTGCCAGCAGCGTGGGAGGAGATTACTCCTACAATGAGCAGTTCTTC,CASSVGGDYSYNEQFF
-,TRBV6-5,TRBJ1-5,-,TGTGCCAGCAGTCAGGAAGTCAATCAGCCCCAGCATTTT,CASSQEVNQPQHF
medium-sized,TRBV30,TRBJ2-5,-,TGTGCCTGGAGCGTTACGTGGAATCAAGAGACCCAGTACTTC,CAWSVTWNQETQYF
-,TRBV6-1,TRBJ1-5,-,TGTGCCAGCAGTGAACCAGGGGTACTCAATCAGCCCCAGCATTTT,CASSEPGVLNQPQHF